Below, 7 T cell receptor beta chains from the same sample are listed, as sequenced in a study of T-cell reconstitution after alpha-beta-depleted transplantation in children. Library preparation (for TCRbeta) was performed with unique molecular identifiers. Each CDR3 protein gets one entry after TCRdb re-called the PCR reads with MiXCR. Seen here are 670,000 or so distinct CDR3 sequences, around 12% observed once, and the top ten hold approximately 0.8%. The sequencing used PBMCs, collected before TCRalphabeta/CD19-depleted stem cell transplant. Receptor source: a girl aged 2-9 years with congenital amegakaryocytic thrombocytopenia, due to receive a stem cell transplant.

This clonotype was counted many times. The chain combines TRBV12-3 or TRBV12-4 with TRBJ2-1; D gene unclear. CDR3 size: 14 residues. V was pared by 0 bases and J by 9 bases, with 12 bases between. CDR3 bases: TGTGCCAGCAGTTTAGCGCGGACCCCGGGTGAGCAGTTCTTC. This translates into CASSLARTPGEQFF.

Only a few counts were recorded for this clonotype. The CDR3 DNA reads TGCGCCAGCAGCGAACGGACTAGCGGGGGCACCGGGGAGCTGTTTTTT. It codes for CASSERTSGGTGELFF. The rearrangement uses TRBV5-1 and TRBJ2-2; 13 bases are shared with TRBD2. Germline V CDR1 and CDR2: SGHRS, YFSETQ. This CDR3 spans 16 amino acids. Trimming removed 4 bases from V and 4 bases from J; junction bases left unmatched: 4.

At least ten counts were recorded for this clonotype. V usage is TRBV29-1 and J usage is TRBJ2-7, with D perhaps TRBD1 or TRBD2 (5 bases each). This CDR3 spans 16 amino acids. Trimming removed 4 bases from V and 5 bases from J, with 24 bases in between. Germline loops: CDR1 SQVTM, CDR2 ANQGSEA. The CDR3 region is CSVAGTPSSGLDEQYF. The DNA for the CDR3 is TGCAGCGTTGCCGGGACCCCGAGTTCTGGTTTGGACGAGCAGTACTTC.

This clonotype was observed a handful of times. As DNA, the CDR3 is TGTGCCAGCAGCCCCGGGGCGGAAGCTTCCTACAATGAGCAGTTCTTC. Translated: CASSPGAEASYNEQFF. The V gene is TRBV12-3 or TRBV12-4, the J gene TRBJ2-1; D is possibly TRBD1 or TRBD2 (5 bases each). This CDR3 is built from 16 residues. Trimming removed 6 bases from V and 1 base from J, with 16 bases in between.

This clonotype was seen more than once but under ten times. The genes are TRBV7-8 and TRBJ2-1; 13 bases are a match to TRBD2. Germline CDR1 and CDR2: SGHVS and FQNEAQ. The junction had 7 bases not matched to a gene; V was cut back by 5 bases and J by 12 bases. The CDR3 runs 14 residues. CDR3 residues: CASSLGLAGSTQFF. As DNA, the CDR3 is TGTGCCAGCAGCCTGGGACTAGCGGGATCAACGCAGTTCTTC.

This clonotype showed up many times. The rearrangement links TRBV12-3 or TRBV12-4 to TRBJ2-3; possibly TRBD1 for D (6 bases). V dropped 3 bases and J dropped 1 base, with 14 bases sitting between them. This CDR3 is built from 16 residues. This CDR3 reads CASSLLTGHGTDTQYF. CDR3 coding DNA: TGTGCCAGCAGTTTGTTAACGGGACACGGCACAGATACGCAGTATTTT.

As to this clonotype: This may come from a read error, since a much larger clone is one base off. The chain couples TRBV12-3 or TRBV12-4 to TRBJ2-7; possibly TRBD1 for D (6 bases). The CDR3 is 14 residues long. V was shortened by 5 bases and J by 3 bases, with 14 bases between the two germline ends. The DNA of the CDR3 is TGTGCCAGCAGTGCGTATTTAGGGGGCTACGAGCAGTACTTC. Protein product: CASSAYLGGYEQYF.